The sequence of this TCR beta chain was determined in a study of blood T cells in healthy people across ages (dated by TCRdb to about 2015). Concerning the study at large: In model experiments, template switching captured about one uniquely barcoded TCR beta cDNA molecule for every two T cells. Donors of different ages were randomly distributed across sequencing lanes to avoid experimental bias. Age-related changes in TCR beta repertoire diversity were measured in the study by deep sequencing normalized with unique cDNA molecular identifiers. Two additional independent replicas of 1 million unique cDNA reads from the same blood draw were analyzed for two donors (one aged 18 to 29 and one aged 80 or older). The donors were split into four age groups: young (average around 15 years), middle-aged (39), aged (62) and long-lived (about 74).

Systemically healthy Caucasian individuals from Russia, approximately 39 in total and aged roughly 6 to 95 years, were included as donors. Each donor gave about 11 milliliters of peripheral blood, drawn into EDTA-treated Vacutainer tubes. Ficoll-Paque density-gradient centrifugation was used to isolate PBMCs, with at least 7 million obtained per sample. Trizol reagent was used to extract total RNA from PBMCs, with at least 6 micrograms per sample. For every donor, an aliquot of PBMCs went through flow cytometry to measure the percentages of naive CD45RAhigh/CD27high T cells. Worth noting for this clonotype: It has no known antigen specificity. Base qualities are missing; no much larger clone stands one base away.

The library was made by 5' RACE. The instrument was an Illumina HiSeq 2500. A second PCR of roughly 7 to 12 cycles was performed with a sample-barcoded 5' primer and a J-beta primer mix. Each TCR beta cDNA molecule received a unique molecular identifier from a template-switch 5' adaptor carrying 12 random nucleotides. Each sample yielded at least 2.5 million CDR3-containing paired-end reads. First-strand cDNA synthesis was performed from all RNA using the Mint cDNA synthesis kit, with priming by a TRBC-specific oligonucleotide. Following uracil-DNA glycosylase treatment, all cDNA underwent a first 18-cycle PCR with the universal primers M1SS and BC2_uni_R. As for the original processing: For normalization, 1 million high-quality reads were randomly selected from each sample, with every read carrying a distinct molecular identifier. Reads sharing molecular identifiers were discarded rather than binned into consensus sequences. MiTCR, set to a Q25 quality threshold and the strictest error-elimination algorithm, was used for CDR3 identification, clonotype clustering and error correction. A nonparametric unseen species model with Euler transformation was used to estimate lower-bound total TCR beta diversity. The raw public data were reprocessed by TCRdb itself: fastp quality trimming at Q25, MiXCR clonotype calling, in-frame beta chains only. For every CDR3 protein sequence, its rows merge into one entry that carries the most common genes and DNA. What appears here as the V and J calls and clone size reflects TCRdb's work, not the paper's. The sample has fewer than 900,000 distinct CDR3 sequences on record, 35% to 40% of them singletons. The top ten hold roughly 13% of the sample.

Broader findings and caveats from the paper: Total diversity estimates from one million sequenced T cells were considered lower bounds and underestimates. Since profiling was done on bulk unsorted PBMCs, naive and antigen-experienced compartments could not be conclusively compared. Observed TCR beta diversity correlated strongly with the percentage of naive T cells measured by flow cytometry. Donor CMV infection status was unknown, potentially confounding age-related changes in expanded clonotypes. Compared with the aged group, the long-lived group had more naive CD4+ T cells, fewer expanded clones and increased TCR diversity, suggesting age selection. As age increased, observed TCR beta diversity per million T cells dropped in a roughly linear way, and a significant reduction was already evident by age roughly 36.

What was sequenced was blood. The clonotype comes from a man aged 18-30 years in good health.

The CDR3 region reads CSVRDGGNEKLFF. The nucleotide sequence is TGCAGCGTCCGGGACGGCGGTAATGAAAAACTGTTTTTT. The chain joins TRBV29-1 to TRBJ1-4; a weak D assignment points to TRBD1 (5 bases agree). Cut back by 6 bases and 4 bases, the V and J ends lie 12 bases apart. The CDR3 measures 13 amino acids from cysteine to phenylalanine. CDR3 DNA only is kept here, 39 bases in frame from base 1. Reading the germline V gene gives CDR1 SQVTM and CDR2 ANQGSEA.